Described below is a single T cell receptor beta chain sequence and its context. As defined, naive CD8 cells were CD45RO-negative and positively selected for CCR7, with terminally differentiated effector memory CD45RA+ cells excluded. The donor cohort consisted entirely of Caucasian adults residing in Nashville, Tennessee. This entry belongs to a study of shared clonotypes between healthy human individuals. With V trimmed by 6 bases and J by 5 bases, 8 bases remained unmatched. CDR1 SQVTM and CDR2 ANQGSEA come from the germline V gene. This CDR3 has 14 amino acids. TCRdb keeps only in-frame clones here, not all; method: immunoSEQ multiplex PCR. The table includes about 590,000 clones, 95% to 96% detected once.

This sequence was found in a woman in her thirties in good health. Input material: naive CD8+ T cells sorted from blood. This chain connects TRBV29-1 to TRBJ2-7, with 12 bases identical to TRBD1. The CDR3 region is CSVPAGTGGHEQYF. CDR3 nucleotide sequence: TGCAGCGTGCCCGCGGGGACAGGGGGCCACGAGCAGTACTTC.